The table lists the clone carrying this TCR beta chain with a few counts. Its antigen remains unidentified. The data were obtained in a study of cytomegalovirus exposure and HLA in healthy donors. Findings of the study overall: Data from an earlier analysis indicated that most TCR beta V segments were productive either about 87% or about 30% of the time.

A multiplex PCR was run with 60 Vbeta primers and 13 Jbeta primers. TCRdb keeps only in-frame clones here, not all; method: immunoSEQ multiplex PCR. The table includes about 110,000 clones, 76% detected once. The CDR3 loop spans 11 amino acids. Germline V CDR1 and CDR2: MNHNY, SVGAGI (reference sequence). The V and J ends lost 7 bases and 5 bases respectively, with 9 bases between them. This receptor was identified in a woman aged 50 to 60 in good health and CMV-seropositive. Sequencing used PBMCs. The rearrangement joins TRBV6-6 to TRBJ2-7; tentatively, D is TRBD2 (6 bases). CDR3 DNA sequence: TGTGCCAGCACGGAGGGGCACGAGCAGTACTTC. Translation gives CASTEGHEQYF.